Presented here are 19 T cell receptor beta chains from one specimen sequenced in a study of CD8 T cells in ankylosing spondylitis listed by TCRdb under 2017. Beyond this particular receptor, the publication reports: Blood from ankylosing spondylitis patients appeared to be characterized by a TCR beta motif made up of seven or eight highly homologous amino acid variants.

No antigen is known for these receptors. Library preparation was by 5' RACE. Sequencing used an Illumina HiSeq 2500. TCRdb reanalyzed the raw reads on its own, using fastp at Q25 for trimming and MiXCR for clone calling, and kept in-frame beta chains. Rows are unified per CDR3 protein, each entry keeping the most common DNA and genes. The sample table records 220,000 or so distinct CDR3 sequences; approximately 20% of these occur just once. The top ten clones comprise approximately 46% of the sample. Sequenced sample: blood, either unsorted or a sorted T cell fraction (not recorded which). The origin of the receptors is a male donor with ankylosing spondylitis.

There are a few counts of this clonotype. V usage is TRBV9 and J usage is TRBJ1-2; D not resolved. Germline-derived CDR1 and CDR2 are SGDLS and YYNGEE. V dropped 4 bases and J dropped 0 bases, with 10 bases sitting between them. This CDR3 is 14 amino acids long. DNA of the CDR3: TGTGCCAGCAGCCCTCCCCGTACTAACTATGGCTACACCTTC. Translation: CASSPPRTNYGYTF.

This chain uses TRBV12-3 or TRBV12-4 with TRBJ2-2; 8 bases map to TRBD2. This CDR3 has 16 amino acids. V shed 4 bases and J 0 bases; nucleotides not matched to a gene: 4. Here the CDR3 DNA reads TGTGCCAGCAGTTCCCCGGGACTAGCGAACACCGGGGAGCTGTTTTTT. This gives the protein CASSSPGLANTGELFF.

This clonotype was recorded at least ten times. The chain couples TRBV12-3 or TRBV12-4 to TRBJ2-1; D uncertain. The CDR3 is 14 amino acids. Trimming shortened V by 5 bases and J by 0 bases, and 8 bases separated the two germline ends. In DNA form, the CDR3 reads TGTGCCAGCAGTCCGTGGGCCTCCTACAATGAGCAGTTCTTC. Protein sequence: CASSPWASYNEQFF.

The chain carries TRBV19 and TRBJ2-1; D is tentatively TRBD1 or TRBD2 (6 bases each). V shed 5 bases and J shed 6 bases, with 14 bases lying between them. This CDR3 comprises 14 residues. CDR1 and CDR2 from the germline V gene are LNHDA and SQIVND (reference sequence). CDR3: CASSLTPGANEQFF. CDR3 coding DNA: TGTGCCAGTAGTCTTACTCCGGGGGCCAATGAGCAGTTCTTC.

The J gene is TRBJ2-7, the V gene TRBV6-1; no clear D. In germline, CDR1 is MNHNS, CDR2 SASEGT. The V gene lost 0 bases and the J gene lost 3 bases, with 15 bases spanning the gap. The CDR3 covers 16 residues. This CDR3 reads CASSEASRGNLYEQYF. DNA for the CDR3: TGTGCCAGCAGTGAAGCCTCGAGAGGAAACCTCTACGAGCAGTACTTC.

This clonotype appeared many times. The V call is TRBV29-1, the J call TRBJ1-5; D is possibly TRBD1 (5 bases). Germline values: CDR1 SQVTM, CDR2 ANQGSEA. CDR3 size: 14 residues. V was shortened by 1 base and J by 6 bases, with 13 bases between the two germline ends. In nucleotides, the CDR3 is TGCAGCGTTGAAGTTGACGGGGGAGGTCAGCCCCAGCATTTT. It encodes CSVEVDGGGQPQHF. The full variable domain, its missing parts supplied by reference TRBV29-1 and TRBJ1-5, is SAVISQKPSRDICQRGTSLTIQCQVDSQVTMMFWYRQQPGQSLTLIATANQGSEATYESGFVIDKFPISRPNLTFSTLTVSNMSPEDSSIYLCSVEVDGGGQPQHFGDGTRLSIL.

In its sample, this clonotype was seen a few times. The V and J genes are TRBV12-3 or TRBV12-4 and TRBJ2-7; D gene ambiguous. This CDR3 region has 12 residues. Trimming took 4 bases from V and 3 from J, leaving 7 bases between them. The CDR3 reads CASSSLYYEQYF. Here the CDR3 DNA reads TGTGCCAGCAGTTCGCTTTACTACGAGCAGTACTTC.

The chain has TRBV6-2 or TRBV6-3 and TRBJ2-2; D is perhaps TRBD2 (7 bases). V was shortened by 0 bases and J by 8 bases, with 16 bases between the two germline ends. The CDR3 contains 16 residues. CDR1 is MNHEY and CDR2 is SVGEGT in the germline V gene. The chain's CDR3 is CASSYSFGGAEGELFF. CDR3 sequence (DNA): TGTGCCAGCAGTTACTCTTTTGGGGGGGCCGAAGGGGAGCTGTTTTTT.

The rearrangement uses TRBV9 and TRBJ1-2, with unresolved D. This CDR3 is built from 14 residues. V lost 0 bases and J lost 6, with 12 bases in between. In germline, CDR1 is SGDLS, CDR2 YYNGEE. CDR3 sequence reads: CASSVALGADGYTF. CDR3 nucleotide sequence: TGTGCCAGCAGCGTAGCTTTGGGCGCCGATGGCTACACCTTC. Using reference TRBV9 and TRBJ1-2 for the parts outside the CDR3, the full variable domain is DSGVTQTPKHLITATGQRVTLRCSPRSGDLSVYWYQQSLDQGLQFLIQYYNGEERAKGNILERFSAQQFPDLHSELNLSSLELGDSALYFCASSVALGADGYTFGSGTRLTVV.

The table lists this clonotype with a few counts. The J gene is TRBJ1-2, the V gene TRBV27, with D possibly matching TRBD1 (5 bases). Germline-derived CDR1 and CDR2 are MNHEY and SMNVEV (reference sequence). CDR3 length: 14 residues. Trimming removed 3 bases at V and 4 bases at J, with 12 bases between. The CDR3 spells CASSFGGLGYGYTF. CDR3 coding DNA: TGTGCCAGCAGTTTTGGGGGTCTCGGCTATGGCTACACCTTC.

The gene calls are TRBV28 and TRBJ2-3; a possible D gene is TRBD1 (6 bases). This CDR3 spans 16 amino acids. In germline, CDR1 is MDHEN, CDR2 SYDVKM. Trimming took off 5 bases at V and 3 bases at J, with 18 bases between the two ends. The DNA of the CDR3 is TGTGCCAGCAGTCATCGGGACACTCCTCGGACAGATACGCAGTATTTT. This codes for CASSHRDTPRTDTQYF.

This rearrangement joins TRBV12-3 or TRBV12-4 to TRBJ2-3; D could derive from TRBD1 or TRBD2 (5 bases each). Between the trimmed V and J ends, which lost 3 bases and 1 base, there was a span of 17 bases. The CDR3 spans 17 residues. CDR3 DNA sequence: TGTGCCAGCAGTTTCATCCGGGGCCTCGAGGGCACAGATACGCAGTATTTT. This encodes CASSFIRGLEGTDTQYF.

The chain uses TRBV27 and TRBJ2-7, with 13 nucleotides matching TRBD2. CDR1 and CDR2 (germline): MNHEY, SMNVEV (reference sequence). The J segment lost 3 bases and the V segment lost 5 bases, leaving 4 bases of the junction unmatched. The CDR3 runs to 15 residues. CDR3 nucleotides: TGTGCCAGCAGTGGACTAGCGGGAGCCCTCTACGAGCAGTACTTC. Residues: CASSGLAGALYEQYF.

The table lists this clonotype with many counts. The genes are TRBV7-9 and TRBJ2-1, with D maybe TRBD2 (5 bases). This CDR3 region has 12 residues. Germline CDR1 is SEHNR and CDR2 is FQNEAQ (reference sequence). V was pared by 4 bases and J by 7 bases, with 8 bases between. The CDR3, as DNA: TGTGCCAGCAGCTCAGAGGGTAATGAGCAGTTCTTC. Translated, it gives CASSSEGNEQFF.

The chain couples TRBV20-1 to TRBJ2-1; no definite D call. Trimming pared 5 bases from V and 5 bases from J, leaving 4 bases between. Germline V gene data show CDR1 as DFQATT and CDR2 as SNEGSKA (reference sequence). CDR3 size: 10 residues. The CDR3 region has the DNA TGCAGTGCTCACGACAATGAGCAGTTCTTC. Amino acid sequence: CSAHDNEQFF.

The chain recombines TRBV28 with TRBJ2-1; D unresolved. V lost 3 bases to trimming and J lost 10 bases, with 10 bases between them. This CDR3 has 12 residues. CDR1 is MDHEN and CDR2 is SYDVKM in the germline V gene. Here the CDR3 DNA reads TGTGCCAGCAGTTTGCGAGGCTGGGAGCAGTTCTTC. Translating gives CASSLRGWEQFF.

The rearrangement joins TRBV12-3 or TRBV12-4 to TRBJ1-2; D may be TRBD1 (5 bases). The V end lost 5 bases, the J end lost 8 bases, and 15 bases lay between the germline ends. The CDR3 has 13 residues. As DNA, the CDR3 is TGTGCCAGCAGTCTCGGGACTCCATGGGGCTACACCTTC. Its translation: CASSLGTPWGYTF.

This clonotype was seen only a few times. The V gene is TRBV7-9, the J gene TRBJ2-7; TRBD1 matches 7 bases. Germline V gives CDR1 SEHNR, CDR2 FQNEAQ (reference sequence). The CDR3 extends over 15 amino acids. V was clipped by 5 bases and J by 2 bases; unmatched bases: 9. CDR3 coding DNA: TGTGCCAGCAGCATGGGACAGTTCGAGACCTACGAGCAGTACTTC. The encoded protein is CASSMGQFETYEQYF.

Here the CDR3 reads CATSDWTSDTNTDTQYF. In DNA form, the CDR3 reads TGTGCCACCAGTGATTGGACCTCTGACACAAACACAGATACGCAGTATTTT. This chain uses TRBV24-1 with TRBJ2-3; D gene uncertain. The germline V and J ends were trimmed by 2 bases and 2 bases, with 16 bases remaining between them. CDR1 and CDR2 from the germline V gene are KGHDR and SFDVKD. This CDR3 is 17 amino acids long.